This TCR beta chain was captured by sequencing in a study of blood T cell repertoires in COVID-19. V gave up 1 base and J gave up 0 bases; unmatched junction bases: 2. The CDR3 has 16 amino acids. Germline lookup yields CDR1 LGHDT and CDR2 YNNKEL (reference sequence). This clone was detected only once. Original methodology: Estimated nucleated cell counts came from reference gene primer amplification. Repertoires were generated with immunoSEQ multiplex PCR, while TCRdb's copy carries only in-frame clones and drops some. That table supplies the V and J calls and clone size; D and trimming were determined from the DNA. The top ten hold about 5% of the sample, which has about 300,000 clones, about 89% seen once.

Sequenced material: peripheral blood. This clonotype originated in a man aged 35 to 55 with acute or convalescent COVID-19. J is TRBJ2-2 and V is TRBV3-1 (or the pseudogene TRBV3-2), with 7 positions matching TRBD1. The CDR3 nucleotides read TGTGCCAGCAGCCAAGGGACAGGAACGAACACCGGGGAGCTGTTTTTT. Its translation is CASSQGTGTNTGELFF.